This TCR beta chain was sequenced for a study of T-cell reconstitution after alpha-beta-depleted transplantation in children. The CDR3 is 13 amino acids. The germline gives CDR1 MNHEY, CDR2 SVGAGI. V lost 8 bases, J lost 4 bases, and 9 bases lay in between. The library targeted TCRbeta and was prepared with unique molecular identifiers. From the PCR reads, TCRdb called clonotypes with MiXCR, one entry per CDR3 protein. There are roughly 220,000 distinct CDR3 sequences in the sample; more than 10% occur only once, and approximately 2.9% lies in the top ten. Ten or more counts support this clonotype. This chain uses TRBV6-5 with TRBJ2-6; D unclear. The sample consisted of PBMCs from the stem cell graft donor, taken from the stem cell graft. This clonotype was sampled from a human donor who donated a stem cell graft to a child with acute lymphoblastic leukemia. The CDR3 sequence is CASGDAGANVLTF. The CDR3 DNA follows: TGTGCCAGCGGAGACGCCGGGGCCAACGTCCTGACTTTC.